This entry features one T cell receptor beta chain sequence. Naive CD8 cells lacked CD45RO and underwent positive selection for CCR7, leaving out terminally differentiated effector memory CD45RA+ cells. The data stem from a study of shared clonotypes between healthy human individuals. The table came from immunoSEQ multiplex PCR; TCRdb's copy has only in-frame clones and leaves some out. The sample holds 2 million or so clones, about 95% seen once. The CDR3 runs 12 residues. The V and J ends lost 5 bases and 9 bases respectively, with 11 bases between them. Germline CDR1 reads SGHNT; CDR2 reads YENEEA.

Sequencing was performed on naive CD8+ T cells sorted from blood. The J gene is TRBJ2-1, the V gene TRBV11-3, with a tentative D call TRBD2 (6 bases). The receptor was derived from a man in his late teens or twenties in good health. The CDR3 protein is CASSLLGGEQFF. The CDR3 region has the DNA TGTGCCAGCAGCCTTCTGGGGGGTGAGCAGTTCTTC.